The 28 T cell receptor beta chains below all came from one sample that was sequenced in a study of shared clonotypes between healthy human individuals. Using immunoSEQ multiplex PCR, the repertoire was profiled, and TCRdb retains in-frame clones only, with some absent. The repertoire holds hundreds of thousands of clones, with around 80% as singletons. Sequencing used PBMCs. The receptors shown here come from a woman between 40 and 50 years old in good health. Some clones in this sample may be carry-over from other donors' samples.

On this clone: Given a far larger clone just one base away, this is likely a sequencing read error. Other DNA sequences within the sample encode an identical CDR3. V and J are TRBV29-1 and TRBJ1-4; weak D call: TRBD1 (6 bases). Trimming removed 4 bases at V and 2 bases at J, with 11 bases between. Germline CDR1 reads SQVTM; CDR2 reads ANQGSEA. The CDR3 length is 14 residues. The CDR3 DNA sequence: TGCAGCGTTGCGGACAGTGCGACTAATGAAAAACTGTTTTTT. Its translation: CSVADSATNEKLFF.

The chain has TRBV12-1 and TRBJ2-7; the table's D call of TRBD2 was not tested on the DNA. TRBV12-1 is described as a pseudogene. The CDR3 is 15 residues long. The CDR3, as DNA: TGTGCCAGCAGCTGGAGTAGCGGGTGCTCCTACGAGCAGTACTTC. Translating gives CASSWSSGCSYEQYF.

The chain links TRBV19 to TRBJ2-3; TRBD2 matches 8 bases. Germline loops: CDR1 LNHDA, CDR2 SQIVND (reference sequence). V was pared by 5 bases and J by 4 bases, with 8 bases of the junction left unmatched. The CDR3 loop spans 15 amino acids. DNA for the CDR3: TGTGCCAGTAGTTCGGGTGGACTAGCTGCAGATACGCAGTATTTT. Its translation: CASSSGGLAADTQYF.

The rearrangement uses TRBV6-5 and TRBJ2-7, with D tentatively TRBD1 (6 bases). Between the trimmed V and J ends, which lost 0 bases and 0 bases, there was a span of 9 bases. In germline, CDR1 is MNHEY, CDR2 SVGAGI. The CDR3 sequence is 15 residues long. CDR3 amino acids: CASSYSRTDSYEQYF. In DNA form, the CDR3 reads TGTGCCAGCAGTTACTCGCGGACAGACTCCTACGAGCAGTACTTC.

Comments on this clone: A read error is likely here: a far larger clone is one base away. The sample has other DNA sequences that encode this CDR3 too. The chain couples TRBV2 to TRBJ2-2; 10 nucleotides line up with TRBD1. This CDR3 is 16 amino acids long. CDR1 SNHLY and CDR2 FYNNEI come from the germline V gene. V gave up 8 bases and J gave up 4 bases; unmatched junction bases: 10. CDR3 in DNA: TGTGCCAGCTCCGGGACAGGGGTCGGTCCCACCGGGGAGCTGTTTTTT. This gives the protein CASSGTGVGPTGELFF. The whole variable domain, remainder taken from reference TRBV2 and TRBJ2-2, is EPEVTQTPSHQVTQMGQEVILRCVPISNHLYFYWYRQILGQKVEFLVSFYNNEISEKSEIFDDQFSVERPDGSNFTLKIRSTKLEDSAMYFCASSGTGVGPTGELFFGEGSRLTVL.

The genes are TRBV4-3 and TRBJ2-1; TRBD2 matches at 12 bases. With 0 bases clipped from V and 8 bases from J, the junction kept 14 bases outside the gene matches. Germline-derived CDR1 and CDR2 are LGHNA and YSLEER. This CDR3 region has 19 residues. The CDR3 coding sequence is TGCGCCAGCAGCCAAGATGGGCTAGCGGGAGGGGCTCCAGGTGATGAGCAGTTCTTC. Translating it yields CASSQDGLAGGAPGDEQFF.

The chain uses TRBV5-1 and TRBJ2-2; unclear D gene. V was cut by 1 base and J by 2 bases, with 9 bases left in between. Germline loops: CDR1 SGHRS, CDR2 YFSETQ. This CDR3 spans 15 amino acids. The DNA for the CDR3 is TGCGCCAGCAGCTTGACAGACATAAACACCGGGGAGCTGTTTTTT. The encoded protein is CASSLTDINTGELFF.

V usage is TRBV5-5 and J usage is TRBJ2-7; weak D call: TRBD1 (6 bases). Trimming shortened V by 5 bases and J by 0 bases, and 15 bases separated the two germline ends. Germline lookup yields CDR1 SGHKS and CDR2 YYEKEE (reference sequence). The CDR3 contains 15 residues. DNA of the CDR3: TGTGCCAGCAGGGTGCAGGGGCCCCTCTCCTACGAGCAGTACTTC. It translates to CASRVQGPLSYEQYF.

This chain joins TRBV15 and TRBJ2-5; 7 nucleotides align to TRBD1. Germline V gene lookup returns CDR1 LNHNV and CDR2 YYDKDF (reference sequence). The CDR3 has 15 amino acids. V lost 1 base and J lost 4; bases outside the gene matches: 6. Here the CDR3 reads CATSRGQGGRETQYF. The CDR3 bases are TGTGCCACCAGCAGAGGACAGGGTGGGCGAGAGACCCAGTACTTC.

This clone showed up just once. V is TRBV7-2 and J is TRBJ1-3; D is ambiguous. The CDR3 sequence is 14 residues long. Germline loops: CDR1 SGHTA, CDR2 FQGNSA. V lost 4 bases, J lost 0 bases, and 7 bases lay in between. DNA of the CDR3: TGTGCCAGCAGCTCAGTCAACTCTGGAAACACCATATATTTT. It encodes CASSSVNSGNTIYF.

V and J are TRBV30 and TRBJ2-7, with D possibly matching TRBD2 (5 bases). The germline gives CDR1 GTSNPN, CDR2 SVGIG (reference sequence). Trimming shortened V by 2 bases and J by 6 bases, and 11 bases separated the two germline ends. The CDR3 runs to 12 residues. The CDR3 sequence is CAWSSGFGEQYF. The CDR3 bases are TGTGCCTGGAGTAGCGGCTTCGGCGAGCAGTACTTC.

This clone was seen only once. The gene calls are TRBV25-1 and TRBJ1-2, with D possibly being TRBD1 (5 bases). V lost 5 bases, J lost 8 bases, and 12 bases lay in between. Per germline, CDR1 MGHDK and CDR2 SYGVNS. This CDR3 is 12 amino acids long. The CDR3 region is CASSTGHGGYTF. In nucleotides, the CDR3 is TGTGCCAGCAGTACAGGTCACGGGGGCTACACCTTC.

The chain combines TRBV18 with TRBJ2-1, with TRBD1 matching 7 bases. The J segment lost 2 bases and the V segment lost 4 bases, leaving 5 bases of the junction unmatched. The CDR3 is 15 residues long. Germline loops: CDR1 KGHSH, CDR2 LQKENI. CDR3 protein: CASSLPQGTYNEQFF. CDR3 nucleotide sequence: TGTGCCAGCTCACTGCCACAGGGGACCTACAATGAGCAGTTCTTC.

This clone was seen a single time. The rearrangement uses TRBV10-3 and TRBJ2-2; D call uncertain. The germline gives CDR1 ENHRY, CDR2 SYGVKD. V was shortened by 2 bases and J by 5 bases, with 9 bases between the two germline ends. The CDR3 consists of 14 residues. The chain's CDR3 is CAISEPQVTGELFF. CDR3 in DNA: TGTGCCATCAGTGAGCCCCAGGTGACCGGGGAGCTGTTTTTT.

This clone has only a few counts. This sample also contains other DNA sequences that code for the same CDR3. The rearrangement uses TRBV7-9 and TRBJ1-3; the D gene is possibly TRBD1 (6 bases). Germline V CDR1 and CDR2: SEHNR, FQNEAQ (reference sequence). V was cut by 4 bases and J by 4 bases, with 8 bases left in between. This CDR3 is built from 13 residues. The CDR3 bases are TGTGCCAGCAGCTCGGGGGCGGGAAACACCATATATTTT. It encodes CASSSGAGNTIYF.

The V call is TRBV11-3, the J call TRBJ2-1; D is unclear. The CDR3 consists of 13 residues. From germline, CDR1 is SGHNT and CDR2 YENEEA. V dropped 2 bases and J dropped 5 bases, with 7 bases sitting between them. Here the CDR3 reads CASSLYGDNEQFF. The CDR3 DNA reads as TGTGCCAGCAGCTTATACGGAGACAATGAGCAGTTCTTC.

The chain recombines TRBV5-4 with TRBJ2-3; 7 bases are shared with TRBD2. V dropped 2 bases and J dropped 1; count of bases not matched to a gene: 7. The CDR3 totals 16 residues. Germline V CDR1 and CDR2: SGHNT, YYREEE (reference sequence). The CDR3 protein is CASSLEYSGGTDTQYF. CDR3 sequence (DNA): TGTGCCAGCAGCTTAGAGTACAGCGGGGGCACAGATACGCAGTATTTT.

A remark on this clone: Its ends do not fully match the called genes, so a read error is possible. The chain has TRBV20-1 and TRBJ1-2; D unclear. This CDR3 contains 10 residues. CDR1 is DFQATT and CDR2 is SNEGSKA in the germline V gene (reference sequence). The CDR3 nucleotides read TGCAGTGCTATGGACCGAGGAGGGATCTTC. Residues: CSAMDRGGIF.

The chain is built from TRBV30 and TRBJ2-3, with D maybe TRBD2 (5 bases). CDR3 length equals 13 residues. The V gene lost 3 bases and the J gene lost 0 bases, with 7 bases spanning the gap. The V gene's germline CDR1 is GTSNPN and CDR2 SVGIG (reference sequence). CDR3 loop: CAWSGLSTDTQYF. CDR3 bases: TGTGCCTGGAGCGGACTGAGCACAGATACGCAGTATTTT.

The genes are TRBV13 and TRBJ2-7; weak D call: TRBD1 (6 bases). Per the germline V gene, CDR1 is PRHDT and CDR2 is FYEKMQ (reference sequence). The CDR3 spans 13 residues. Trimming left V 2 bases short and J 2 bases short, with 7 bases between. CDR3 loop: CASSLNRAYEQYF. CDR3 nucleotides: TGTGCCAGCAGCTTAAACAGGGCCTACGAGCAGTACTTC. The full variable domain, its missing parts supplied by reference TRBV13 and TRBJ2-7, is AAGVIQSPRHLIKEKRETATLKCYPIPRHDTVYWYQQGPGQDPQFLISFYEKMQSDKGSIPDRFSAQQFSDYHSELNMSSLELGDSALYFCASSLNRAYEQYFGPGTRLTVT.

To note about this clone: A much bigger clone sits one base away, suggesting this may be a read error. This chain connects TRBV9 to TRBJ1-1; TRBD1 matches 7 bases. CDR1 is SGDLS and CDR2 is YYNGEE in the germline V gene. V trimming: 3 bases; J trimming: 2 bases; junction bases outside the gene matches: 4. This CDR3 has 14 amino acids. In DNA, the CDR3 is TGTGCCAGCAGCGCGGGGACAGCTAACACTGAAGCTTTCTTT. It yields the protein CASSAGTANTEAFF. Full variable domain (rest looked up from reference TRBV9 and TRBJ1-1): DSGVTQTPKHLITATGQRVTLRCSPRSGDLSVYWYQQSLDQGLQFLIQYYNGEERAKGNILERFSAQQFPDLHSELNLSSLELGDSALYFCASSAGTANTEAFFGQGTRLTVV.

CDR3 nucleotides: TGTGCCAGCAGCCCGGGACTAGTTTCGACCCAAGAGACCCAGTACTTC. It codes for CASSPGLVSTQETQYF. The chain is built from TRBV5-4 and TRBJ2-5, with TRBD2 identical over 8 bases. Germline CDR1 and CDR2: SGHNT and YYREEE (reference sequence). The V segment lost 4 bases and the J segment 1 base; nucleotides outside the gene matches: 9. The CDR3 length is 16 residues.

This clone is a singleton in its sample. The gene calls are TRBV28 and TRBJ2-2; 7 positions match TRBD2. The V gene's germline CDR1 is MDHEN and CDR2 SYDVKM. The CDR3 length is 14 residues. V dropped 5 bases and J dropped 7; count of bases not matched to a gene: 7. The CDR3 nucleotides are TGTGCCAGCAGTAGGCCGTCGGGGGGCGGGGAGCTGTTTTTT. Its protein is CASSRPSGGGELFF.

This clone was observed once. This chain joins TRBV5-4 and TRBJ2-2; no firm D call. The CDR3 loop spans 12 amino acids. V was cut by 2 bases and J by 5 bases, with 4 bases left in between. Germline V lookup: CDR1 SGHNT, CDR2 YYREEE (reference sequence). The DNA of the CDR3 is TGTGCCAGCAGCTTTGGAACCGGGGAGCTGTTTTTT. It codes for CASSFGTGELFF.

The chain links TRBV2 to TRBJ1-1; perhaps TRBD1 as D (6 bases). The CDR3 is 13 amino acids. The V end was cut by 5 bases, the J end by 1 base, with 8 bases between. The V gene's germline CDR1 is SNHLY and CDR2 FYNNEI. CDR3 amino acids: CASSQTGNTEAFF. In nucleotides, the CDR3 is TGTGCCAGCAGTCAGACAGGGAACACTGAAGCTTTCTTT.

This rearrangement joins TRBV6-1 to TRBJ2-7; D is unclear. Germline V gives CDR1 MNHNS, CDR2 SASEGT. There are 11 residues in the CDR3. V was clipped by 10 bases and J by 3 bases, with 10 bases between them. The CDR3 region is CATLQSYEQYF. The DNA of the CDR3 is TGTGCCACCTTACAGAGCTACGAGCAGTACTTC.

The V and J genes are TRBV5-6 and TRBJ2-7, with TRBD2 identical over 8 bases. There are 15 residues in the CDR3. Germline V gene data show CDR1 as SGHDT and CDR2 as YYEEEE. The trim removed 1 base at V and 4 bases at J, leaving 7 bases unmatched. CDR3 in amino acids: CASSLWTGGSYEQYF. CDR3 DNA sequence: TGTGCCAGCAGCTTGTGGACGGGAGGGTCTTACGAGCAGTACTTC.

This clone has a handful of counts. The CDR3 protein is CASGTFHNEQFF. CDR3 bases: TGTGCCAGCGGAACCTTTCACAATGAGCAGTTCTTC. The V call is TRBV7-9, the J call TRBJ2-1, with no clear D. The CDR3 covers 12 residues. From germline, CDR1 is SEHNR and CDR2 FQNEAQ (reference sequence). The V end was cut by 8 bases, the J end by 5 bases, with 10 bases between. The whole variable domain, filled in from reference TRBV7-9 and TRBJ2-1, reads DTGVSQNPRHKITKRGQNVTFRCDPISEHNRLYWYRQTLGQGPEFLTYFQNEAQLEKSRLLSDRFSAERPKGSFSTLEIQRTEQGDSAMYLCASGTFHNEQFFGPGTRLTVL.